This TCR beta chain was sequenced during a study of tumor-infiltrating lymphocytes in localized non-small cell lung cancer. Study information: Several tumor histologies, both smoking statuses, and some post-neoadjuvant chemotherapy samples were included. Tumor tissue and non-adjacent uninvolved lung came from each patient.

TCRdb's copy holds only in-frame clones and misses some; the assay was immunoSEQ multiplex PCR. The sample has 10,000 to 15,000 clones, approximately 85% seen once; the top ten hold around 3.7%. The study, taken as a whole, reports: Higher tumor T cell infiltration than in uninvolved lung was supported by TCRbeta sequencing.

For this clone: Its antigen is unidentified.

Germline CDR1 and CDR2: SGHRS and YFSETQ. V lost 2 bases and J 4 bases, leaving 13 bases between the germline ends. CDR3 length: 14 residues. The sequence came from a human donor with non-small cell lung cancer. This chain connects TRBV5-1 to TRBJ2-7; D is perhaps TRBD2 (6 bases). Sequencing used uninvolved lung tissue not adjacent to the tumor. CDR3 residues: CASSFGDSEYEQYF. The CDR3 coding sequence is TGCGCCAGCAGCTTTGGGGACTCTGAATACGAGCAGTACTTC.